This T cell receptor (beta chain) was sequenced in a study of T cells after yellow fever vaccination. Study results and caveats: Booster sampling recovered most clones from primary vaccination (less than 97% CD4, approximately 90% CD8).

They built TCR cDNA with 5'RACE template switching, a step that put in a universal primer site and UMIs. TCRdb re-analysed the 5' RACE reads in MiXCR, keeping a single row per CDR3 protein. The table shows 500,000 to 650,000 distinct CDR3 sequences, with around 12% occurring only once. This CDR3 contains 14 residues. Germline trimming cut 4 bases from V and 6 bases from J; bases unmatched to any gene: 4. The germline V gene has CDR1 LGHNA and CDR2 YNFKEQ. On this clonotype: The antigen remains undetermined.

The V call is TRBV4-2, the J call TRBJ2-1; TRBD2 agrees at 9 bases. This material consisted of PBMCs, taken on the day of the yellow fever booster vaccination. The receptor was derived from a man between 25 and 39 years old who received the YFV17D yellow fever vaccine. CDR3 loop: CASSLSGSRNEQFF. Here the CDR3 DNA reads TGTGCCAGCAGCCTTAGCGGGAGTCGCAATGAGCAGTTCTTC.